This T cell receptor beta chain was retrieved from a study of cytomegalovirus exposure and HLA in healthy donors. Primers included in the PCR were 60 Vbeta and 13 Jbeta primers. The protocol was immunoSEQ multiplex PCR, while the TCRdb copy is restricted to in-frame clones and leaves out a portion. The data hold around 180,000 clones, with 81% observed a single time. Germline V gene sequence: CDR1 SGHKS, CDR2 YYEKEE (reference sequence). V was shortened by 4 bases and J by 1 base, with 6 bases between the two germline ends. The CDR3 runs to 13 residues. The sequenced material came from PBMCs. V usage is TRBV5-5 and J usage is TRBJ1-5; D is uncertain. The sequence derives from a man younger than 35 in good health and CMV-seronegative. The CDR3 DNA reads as TGTGCCAGCAGCACCCAGAGCAATCAGCCCCAGCATTTT. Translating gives CASSTQSNQPQHF.